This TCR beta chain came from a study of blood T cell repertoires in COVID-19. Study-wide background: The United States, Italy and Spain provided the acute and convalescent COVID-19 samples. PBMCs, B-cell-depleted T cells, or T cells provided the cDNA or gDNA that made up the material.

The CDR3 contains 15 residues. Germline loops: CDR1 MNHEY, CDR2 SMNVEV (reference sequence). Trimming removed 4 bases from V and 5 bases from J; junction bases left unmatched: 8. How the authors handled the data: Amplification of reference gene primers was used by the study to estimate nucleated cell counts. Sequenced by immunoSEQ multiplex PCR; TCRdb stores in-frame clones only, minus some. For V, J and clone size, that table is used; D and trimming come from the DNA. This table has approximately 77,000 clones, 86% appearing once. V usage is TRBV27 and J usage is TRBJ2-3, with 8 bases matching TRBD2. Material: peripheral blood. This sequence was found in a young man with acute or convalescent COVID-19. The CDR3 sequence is CASSWSRGAGDTQYF. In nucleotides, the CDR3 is TGTGCCAGCAGTTGGTCGCGGGGGGCCGGAGATACGCAGTATTTT.